This T cell receptor (beta chain) was recorded in a study of T cell changes during pregnancy in multiple sclerosis. The germline V gene has CDR1 MGHRA and CDR2 YSYEKL. The V and J ends lost 4 bases and 2 bases, in that order; junction bases with no gene match: 10. The CDR3 is made up of 17 amino acids. Profiled with immunoSEQ multiplex PCR; TCRdb holds only in-frame clones, not every one. This sample carries 25,000 to 30,000 clones, over 75% of them seen once, and the ten largest clones take approximately 8.3%. The V gene is TRBV4-1, the J gene TRBJ1-2, with 10 bases identical to TRBD1. The TCR sequence derives from a female donor with multiple sclerosis, enrolled in a pregnancy study. The specimen was CD8+ T cells from peripheral blood mononuclear cells, collected after pregnancy. CDR3 nucleotides: TGCGCCAGCAGCCGCCGGGGACAGGGGTCAGGCAACTATGGCTACACCTTC. As protein: CASSRRGQGSGNYGYTF.